The 12 T cell receptor beta chains given below trace back to one sample, sequenced in a study of shared clonotypes between healthy human individuals. The naive CD8 population came from CD45RO-negative cells selected for CCR7, without terminally differentiated effector memory CD45RA+ cells. Assay used: immunoSEQ multiplex PCR; TCRdb lists only in-frame clones, some missing. The table has about 2 million clones, 85% to 95% seen once; the top ten hold roughly 1%. The sequencing sample was made of naive CD8+ T cells sorted from blood. These receptors were obtained from a man between 18 and 35 years old in good health.

V usage is TRBV25-1 and J usage is TRBJ1-1; D gene unclear. Trimming cost V 4 bases and J 1 base, with 7 bases left between them. Germline assignment: CDR1 MGHDK and CDR2 SYGVNS. The CDR3 is 13 residues long. CDR3 region: CASSGKSNTEAFF. In DNA form, the CDR3 reads TGTGCCAGCAGTGGTAAATCGAACACTGAAGCTTTCTTT.

The chain couples TRBV5-6 to TRBJ2-3, with 7 nucleotides matching TRBD2. With 0 bases clipped from V and 4 bases from J, the junction kept 8 bases outside the gene matches. Germline-derived CDR1 and CDR2 are SGHDT and YYEEEE. The CDR3 has 16 amino acids. In DNA form, the CDR3 reads TGTGCCAGCAGCTTGGATCTGGGAGGGCCAGCAGATACGCAGTATTTT. Residues: CASSLDLGGPADTQYF.

Details on this clone: The sample carries other DNA sequences with the same CDR3. The chain recombines TRBV28 with TRBJ2-7; D unclear. CDR1 is MDHEN and CDR2 is SYDVKM in the germline V gene. The CDR3 covers 12 residues. Deletions cut 3 bases from V and 3 bases from J, with 6 bases between. This CDR3 is CASSFSYYEQYF. The CDR3 DNA follows: TGTGCCAGCAGTTTCTCCTACTACGAGCAGTACTTC.

V is TRBV6-5 and J is TRBJ2-1; 7 bases line up with TRBD2. Trimming cost V 0 bases and J 4 bases; bases outside gene matches: 6. The germline V gene encodes CDR1 MNHEY and CDR2 SVGAGI. The length of the CDR3 is 16 residues. CDR3 region: CASSYSGGEKYNEQFF. The CDR3 DNA sequence: TGTGCCAGCAGTTACTCTGGGGGGGAGAAATACAATGAGCAGTTCTTC.

With respect to this clone: This CDR3 is also generated by other DNA sequences in the sample. The chain uses TRBV7-2 and TRBJ2-7; the D call may be TRBD1 or TRBD2 (5 bases each). V lost 4 bases and J lost 2, with 9 bases in between. Germline V CDR1 and CDR2: SGHTA, FQGNSA. The CDR3 totals 13 residues. The CDR3 DNA is TGTGCCAGCAGCTGGGGACGGGCCTACGAGCAGTACTTC. It codes for CASSWGRAYEQYF.

This clone has a single count. The gene calls are TRBV27 and TRBJ2-7; TRBD2 matches at 8 bases. The junction had 9 bases not matched to a gene; V was cut back by 4 bases and J by 7 bases. From germline, CDR1 is MNHEY and CDR2 SMNVEV (reference sequence). The CDR3 runs to 14 residues. The DNA of the CDR3 is TGTGCCAGCAGTTCCGGGGGGGATCAAAGGGAGCAGTACTTC. This gives the protein CASSSGGDQREQYF.

This clone is a singleton in its sample. The chain joins TRBV4-1 to TRBJ1-5, with unresolved D. The CDR3 spans 15 residues. Germline CDR1 MGHRA, CDR2 YSYEKL. V lost 3 bases and J lost 1, with 10 bases in between. This CDR3 is CASSQSQVSNQPQHF. In nucleotides, the CDR3 is TGCGCCAGCAGCCAGTCCCAAGTAAGCAATCAGCCCCAGCATTTT.

The rearrangement links TRBV11-2 to TRBJ1-1, with D perhaps matching TRBD1 (6 bases). This CDR3 contains 15 residues. CDR1 is SGHAT and CDR2 is FQNNGV in the germline V gene. The germline V and J ends were trimmed by 4 bases and 5 bases, with 17 bases remaining between them. The CDR3, as DNA: TGTGCCAGCAGCTCCAGCCCCGGGGGGCGAACTGAAGCTTTCTTT. Translation gives CASSSSPGGRTEAFF. The full variable domain, in which reference TRBV11-2 and TRBJ1-1 provide the parts outside the CDR3, is EAGVAQSPRYKIIEKRQSVAFWCNPISGHATLYWYQQILGQGPKLLIQFQNNGVVDDSQLPKDRFSAERLKGVDSTLKIQPAKLEDSAVYLCASSSSPGGRTEAFFGQGTRLTVV.

The chain links TRBV7-6 to TRBJ2-7; 9 bases line up with TRBD2. The V segment lost 4 bases and the J segment 1 base; nucleotides outside the gene matches: 8. Germline V gives CDR1 SGHVS, CDR2 FNYEAQ. The CDR3 has 16 amino acids. CDR3 bases: TGTGCCAGCAGCTCGGTTGTGGCGGGGGGGTCCTACGAGCAGTACTTC. Translation gives CASSSVVAGGSYEQYF.

The chain combines TRBV13 with TRBJ2-5; 8 bases fit TRBD1. The CDR3 consists of 14 residues. Germline V CDR1 and CDR2: PRHDT, FYEKMQ (reference sequence). J lost 1 base, V lost 4 bases, and 2 bases had no gene match. The CDR3 DNA reads as TGTGCCAGCAGCTCCAGGGGGCCCCAAGAGACCCAGTACTTC. It codes for CASSSRGPQETQYF.

This chain connects TRBV4-1 to TRBJ1-4; no clear D gene. The V gene's germline CDR1 is MGHRA and CDR2 YSYEKL. V gave up 0 bases and J gave up 7 bases, with 12 bases separating them. The CDR3 runs 15 residues. This chain's CDR3 is CASSQDPQAGEKLFF. For the CDR3, the DNA is TGCGCCAGCAGCCAAGATCCCCAGGCGGGTGAAAAACTGTTTTTT.

The genes are TRBV5-4 and TRBJ2-7; the D call may be TRBD1 or TRBD2 (5 bases each). The CDR3 sequence is 14 residues long. Looked up from germline, CDR1 is SGHNT and CDR2 is YYREEE (reference sequence). Trimming took 4 bases from V and 0 from J, leaving 11 bases between them. For the CDR3, the DNA is TGTGCCAGCAGCACCGGGACGTACTCCTACGAGCAGTACTTC. Protein: CASSTGTYSYEQYF.